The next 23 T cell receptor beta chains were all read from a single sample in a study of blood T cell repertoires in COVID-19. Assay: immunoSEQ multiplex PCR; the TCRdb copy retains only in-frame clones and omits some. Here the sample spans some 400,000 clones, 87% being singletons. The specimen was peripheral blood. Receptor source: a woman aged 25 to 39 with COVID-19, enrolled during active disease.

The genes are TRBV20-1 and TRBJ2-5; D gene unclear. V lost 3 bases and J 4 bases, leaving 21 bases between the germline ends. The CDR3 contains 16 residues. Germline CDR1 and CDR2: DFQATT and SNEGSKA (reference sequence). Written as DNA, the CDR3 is TGCAGTGCTAGTTCCTACGGAAGGTGGCGGCGAGAGACCCAGTACTTC. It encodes CSASSYGRWRRETQYF.

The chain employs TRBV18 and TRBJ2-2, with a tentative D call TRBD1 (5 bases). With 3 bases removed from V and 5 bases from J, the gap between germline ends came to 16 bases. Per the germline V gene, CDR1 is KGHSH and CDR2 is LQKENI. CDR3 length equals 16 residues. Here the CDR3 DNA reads TGTGCCAGCTCACCCGTGCGCTCCCCAGGGACCGGGGAGCTGTTTTTT. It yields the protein CASSPVRSPGTGELFF. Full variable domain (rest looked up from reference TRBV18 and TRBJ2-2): NAGVMQNPRHLVRRRGQEARLRCSPMKGHSHVYWYRQLPEEGLKFMVYLQKENIIDESGMPKERFSAEFPKEGPSILRIQQVVRGDSAAYFCASSPVRSPGTGELFFGEGSRLTVL.

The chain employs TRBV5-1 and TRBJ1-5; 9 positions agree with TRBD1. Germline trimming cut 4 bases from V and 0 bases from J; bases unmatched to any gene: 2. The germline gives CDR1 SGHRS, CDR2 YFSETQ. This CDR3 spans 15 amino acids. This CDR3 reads CASSPQGASNQPQHF. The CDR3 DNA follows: TGCGCCAGCAGCCCACAGGGGGCTAGCAATCAGCCCCAGCATTTT.

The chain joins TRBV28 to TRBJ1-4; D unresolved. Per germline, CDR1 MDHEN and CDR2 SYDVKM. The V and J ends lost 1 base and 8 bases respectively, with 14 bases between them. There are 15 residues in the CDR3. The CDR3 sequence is CASSLSGLNGEKLFF. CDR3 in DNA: TGTGCCAGCAGTTTATCCGGGTTGAATGGAGAAAAACTGTTTTTT.

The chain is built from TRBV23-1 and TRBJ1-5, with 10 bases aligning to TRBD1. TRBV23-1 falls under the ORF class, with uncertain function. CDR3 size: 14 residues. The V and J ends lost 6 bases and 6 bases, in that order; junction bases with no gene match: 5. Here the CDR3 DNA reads TGCGCCAGCAGCCAGGACAGGGGGATTCAGCCCCAGCATTTT. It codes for CASSQDRGIQPQHF.

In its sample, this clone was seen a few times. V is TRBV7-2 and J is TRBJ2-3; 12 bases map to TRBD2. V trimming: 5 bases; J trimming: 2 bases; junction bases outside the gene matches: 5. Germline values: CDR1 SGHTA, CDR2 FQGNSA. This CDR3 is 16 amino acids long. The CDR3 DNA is TGTGCCAGCAGCCCCCGACTAGCGGGAGACACAGATACGCAGTATTTT. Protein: CASSPRLAGDTDTQYF. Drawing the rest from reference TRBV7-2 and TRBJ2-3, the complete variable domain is GAGVSQSPSNKVTEKGKDVELRCDPISGHTALYWYRQSLGQGLEFLIYFQGNSAPDKSGLPSDRFSAERTGGSVSTLTIQRTQQEDSAVYLCASSPRLAGDTDTQYFGPGTRLTVL.

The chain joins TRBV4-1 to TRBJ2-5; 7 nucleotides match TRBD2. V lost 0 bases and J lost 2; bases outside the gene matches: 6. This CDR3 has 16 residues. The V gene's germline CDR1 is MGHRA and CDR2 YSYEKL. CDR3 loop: CASSQDGLVPQETQYF. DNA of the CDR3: TGCGCCAGCAGCCAAGACGGACTAGTTCCGCAAGAGACCCAGTACTTC.

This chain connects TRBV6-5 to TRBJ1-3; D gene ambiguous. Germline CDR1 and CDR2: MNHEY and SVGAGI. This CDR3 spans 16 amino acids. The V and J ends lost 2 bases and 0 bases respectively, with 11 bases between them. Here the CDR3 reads CASSYLGRSSGNTIYF. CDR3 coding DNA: TGTGCCAGCAGTTACCTTGGGAGAAGCTCTGGAAACACCATATATTTT.

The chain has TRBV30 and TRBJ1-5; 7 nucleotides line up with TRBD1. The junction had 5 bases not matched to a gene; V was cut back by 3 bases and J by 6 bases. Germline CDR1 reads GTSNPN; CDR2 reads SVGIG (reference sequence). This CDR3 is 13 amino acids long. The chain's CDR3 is CAWSRQGSQPQHF. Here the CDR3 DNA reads TGTGCCTGGAGCCGACAGGGAAGTCAGCCCCAGCATTTT.

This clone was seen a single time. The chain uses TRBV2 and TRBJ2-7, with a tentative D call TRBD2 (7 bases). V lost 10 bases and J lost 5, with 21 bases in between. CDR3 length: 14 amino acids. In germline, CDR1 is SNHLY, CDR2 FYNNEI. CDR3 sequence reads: CAKEAGAGSNEQYF. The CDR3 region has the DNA TGTGCCAAAGAGGCGGGGGCTGGGAGTAACGAGCAGTACTTC.

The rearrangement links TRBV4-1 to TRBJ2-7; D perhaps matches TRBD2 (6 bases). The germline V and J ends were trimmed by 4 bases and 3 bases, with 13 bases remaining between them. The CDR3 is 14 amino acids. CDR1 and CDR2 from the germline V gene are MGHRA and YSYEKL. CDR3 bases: TGCGCCAGCAGCCGGCAACAGGAGGGCTACGAGCAGTACTTC. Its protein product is CASSRQQEGYEQYF.

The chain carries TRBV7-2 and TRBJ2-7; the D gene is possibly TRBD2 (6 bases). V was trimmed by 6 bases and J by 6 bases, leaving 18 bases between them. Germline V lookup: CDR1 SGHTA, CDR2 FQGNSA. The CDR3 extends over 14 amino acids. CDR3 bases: TGTGCCAGCAGGTCAACCGGGGGTTACAGCGAGCAGTACTTC. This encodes CASRSTGGYSEQYF.

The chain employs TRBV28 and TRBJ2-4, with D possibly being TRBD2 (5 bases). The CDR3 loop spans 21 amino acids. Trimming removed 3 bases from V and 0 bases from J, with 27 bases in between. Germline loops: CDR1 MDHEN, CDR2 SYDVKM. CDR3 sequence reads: CASSLFGQRVGFGVAKNIQYF. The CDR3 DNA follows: TGTGCCAGCAGTTTGTTCGGGCAGAGGGTGGGTTTTGGGGTAGCCAAAAACATTCAGTACTTC.

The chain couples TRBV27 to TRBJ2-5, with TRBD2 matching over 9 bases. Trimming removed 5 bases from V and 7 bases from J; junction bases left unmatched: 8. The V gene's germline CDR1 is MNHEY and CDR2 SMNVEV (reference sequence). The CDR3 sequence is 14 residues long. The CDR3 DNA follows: TGTGCCAGCAGTGTCAGCGCGGGAGGGGTGACCCAGTACTTC. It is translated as CASSVSAGGVTQYF.

CDR3 sequence (DNA): TGCGCCAGCAGCCCCCAACAGATCTCTGGAAACACCATATATTTT. Protein sequence: CASSPQQISGNTIYF. J is TRBJ1-3 and V is TRBV4-1, with unresolved D. This CDR3 is 15 amino acids long. V shed 4 bases and J shed 0 bases, with 10 bases lying between them. Germline V gives CDR1 MGHRA, CDR2 YSYEKL.

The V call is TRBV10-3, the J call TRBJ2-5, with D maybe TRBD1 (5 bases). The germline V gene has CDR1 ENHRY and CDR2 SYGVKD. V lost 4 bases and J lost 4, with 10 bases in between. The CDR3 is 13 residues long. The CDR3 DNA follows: TGTGCCATCAGTGGAGGACATGGAGAGACCCAGTACTTC. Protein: CAISGGHGETQYF.

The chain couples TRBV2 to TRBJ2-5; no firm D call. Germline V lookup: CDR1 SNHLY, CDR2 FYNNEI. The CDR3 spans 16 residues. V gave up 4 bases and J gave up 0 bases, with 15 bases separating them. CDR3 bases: TGTGCCAGCAGTGGGAGTTTTAGAGCGTACCAAGAGACCCAGTACTTC. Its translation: CASSGSFRAYQETQYF.

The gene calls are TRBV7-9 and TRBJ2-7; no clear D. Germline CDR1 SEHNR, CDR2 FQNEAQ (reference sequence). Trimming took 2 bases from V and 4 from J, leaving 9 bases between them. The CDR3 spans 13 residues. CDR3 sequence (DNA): TGTGCCAGCAGCTTAATGACACCTTACGAGCAGTACTTC. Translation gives CASSLMTPYEQYF.

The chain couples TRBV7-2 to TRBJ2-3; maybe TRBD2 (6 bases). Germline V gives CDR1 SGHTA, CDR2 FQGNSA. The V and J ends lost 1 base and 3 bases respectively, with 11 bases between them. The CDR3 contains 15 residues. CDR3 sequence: CASSLDLAMTDTQYF. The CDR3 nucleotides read TGTGCCAGCAGCTTAGACCTAGCGATGACAGATACGCAGTATTTT.

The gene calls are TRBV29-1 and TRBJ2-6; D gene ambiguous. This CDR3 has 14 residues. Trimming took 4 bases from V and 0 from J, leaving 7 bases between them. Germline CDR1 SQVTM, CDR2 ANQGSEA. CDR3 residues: CSVVAVSGANVLTF. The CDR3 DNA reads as TGCAGCGTTGTAGCAGTCTCTGGGGCCAACGTCCTGACTTTC.

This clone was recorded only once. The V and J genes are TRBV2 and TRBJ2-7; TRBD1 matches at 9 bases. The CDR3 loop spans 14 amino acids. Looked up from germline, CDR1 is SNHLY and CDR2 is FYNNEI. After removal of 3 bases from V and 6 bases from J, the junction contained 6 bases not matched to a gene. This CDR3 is CASSDQDRGIEQYF. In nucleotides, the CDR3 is TGTGCCAGCAGTGACCAGGACAGGGGTATCGAGCAGTACTTC.

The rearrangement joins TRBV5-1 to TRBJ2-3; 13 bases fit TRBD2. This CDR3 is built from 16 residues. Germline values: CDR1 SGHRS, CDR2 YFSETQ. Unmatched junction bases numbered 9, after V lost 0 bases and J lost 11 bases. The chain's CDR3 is CASSLATSGRAVEQYF. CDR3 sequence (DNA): TGCGCCAGCAGCTTGGCCACTAGCGGGAGGGCCGTTGAGCAGTATTTT.

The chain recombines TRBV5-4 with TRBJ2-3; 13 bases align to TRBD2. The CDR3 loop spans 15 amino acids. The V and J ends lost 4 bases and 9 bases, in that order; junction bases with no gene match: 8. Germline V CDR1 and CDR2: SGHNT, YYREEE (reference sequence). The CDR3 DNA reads TGTGCCAGCAGCCCGCCAACTAGCGGGAGGGACACGCAGTATTTT. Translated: CASSPPTSGRDTQYF.